The 9 T cell receptor beta chains listed next were all sequenced from one sample in a study of blood T cell repertoires in COVID-19. Here immunoSEQ multiplex PCR was the method, and the copy in TCRdb shows in-frame clones only, minus some. The data contain roughly 190,000 clones, approximately 90% of them singletons. The material sequenced was peripheral blood. These receptors all come from a man in his late teens or twenties with active or convalescent COVID-19.

This clone was counted between two and nine times. V is TRBV18 and J is TRBJ2-2; D is perhaps TRBD2 (6 bases). The CDR3 is 16 amino acids. Trimming stripped 2 bases from V and 0 bases from J, with 10 bases between. CDR1 KGHSH and CDR2 LQKENI come from the germline V gene. The DNA for the CDR3 is TGTGCCAGCTCACCATTTTGGGGGGCGAACACCGGGGAGCTGTTTTTT. This translates into CASSPFWGANTGELFF.

This chain joins TRBV29-1 and TRBJ2-7; TRBD2 aligns across 13 bases. The CDR3 sequence is 13 residues long. Losses at the gene ends were 5 bases for V and 4 bases for J; bases not matched to a gene: 2. Germline CDR1 SQVTM, CDR2 ANQGSEA. The CDR3 DNA reads TGCAGCGTTCAACTAGCGGGAGGGTACGAGCAGTACTTC. This sequence encodes CSVQLAGGYEQYF.

The chain carries TRBV2 and TRBJ1-1; D uncertain. This CDR3 is 13 amino acids long. V was shortened by 11 bases and J by 7 bases, with 20 bases between the two germline ends. Germline assignment: CDR1 SNHLY and CDR2 FYNNEI. The CDR3: CASRGNPGIEAFF. CDR3 coding DNA: TGTGCCTCTCGCGGAAACCCGGGTATTGAAGCTTTCTTT.

This chain connects TRBV19 to TRBJ1-3; perhaps TRBD1 as D (5 bases). Trimming took off 1 base at V and 7 bases at J, with 14 bases between the two ends. The CDR3 runs 15 residues. Germline CDR1 LNHDA, CDR2 SQIVND (reference sequence). CDR3 loop: CASSIGPGDGNTIYF. The CDR3 DNA reads as TGTGCCAGTAGTATAGGCCCGGGGGACGGGAACACCATATATTTT.

The chain is built from TRBV5-1 and TRBJ1-1, with a possible D match to TRBD1 (6 bases). The CDR3 loop spans 15 amino acids. V lost 2 bases and J lost 4, with 15 bases in between. CDR1 and CDR2 (germline): SGHRS, YFSETQ. The CDR3 spells CASSFLAGASTEAFF. The CDR3 DNA follows: TGCGCCAGCAGCTTTCTCGCAGGGGCGAGCACTGAAGCTTTCTTT.

The V and J genes are TRBV29-1 and TRBJ1-1; TRBD1 matches 7 bases. Germline loops: CDR1 SQVTM, CDR2 ANQGSEA. This CDR3 comprises 14 residues. V trimming: 2 bases; J trimming: 8 bases; junction bases outside the gene matches: 11. The CDR3 DNA follows: TGCAGCGTTGAACAAGGGGGCCTCTCAAACGAAGCTTTCTTT. Its protein product is CSVEQGGLSNEAFF. The variable domain in full, with the rest retrieved from reference TRBV29-1 and TRBJ1-1, is SAVISQKPSRDICQRGTSLTIQCQVDSQVTMMFWYRQQPGQSLTLIATANQGSEATYESGFVIDKFPISRPNLTFSTLTVSNMSPEDSSIYLCSVEQGGLSNEAFFGQGTRLTVV.

The V gene is TRBV29-1, the J gene TRBJ1-3, with a weak D call TRBD1 (5 bases). The V end was cut by 7 bases, the J end by 4 bases, with 20 bases between. Germline V gene data show CDR1 as SQVTM and CDR2 as ANQGSEA. This CDR3 is 15 amino acids long. As DNA, the CDR3 is TGCAGCGCCCTGGGACTCGACCTGTCAGGAAACACCATATATTTT. It is translated as CSALGLDLSGNTIYF.

The chain recombines TRBV6-5 with TRBJ2-1; 11 bases map to TRBD1. The CDR3 covers 16 residues. Germline V CDR1 and CDR2: MNHEY, SVGAGI. J was trimmed by 2 bases and V by 4 bases; bases with no gene match: 4. The CDR3 region is CASSSGTGGAYNEQFF. The CDR3 coding sequence is TGTGCCAGCAGTTCAGGGACAGGGGGAGCCTACAATGAGCAGTTCTTC.

V usage is TRBV7-3 and J usage is TRBJ1-1; possibly TRBD1 for D (6 bases). Trimming removed 4 bases at V and 4 bases at J, with 13 bases between. This CDR3 has 14 residues. Germline values: CDR1 SGHTA, CDR2 FQGTGA. CDR3 protein: CASSSAGVGTEAFF. CDR3 coding DNA: TGTGCCAGCAGCTCAGCAGGGGTTGGCACTGAAGCTTTCTTT.